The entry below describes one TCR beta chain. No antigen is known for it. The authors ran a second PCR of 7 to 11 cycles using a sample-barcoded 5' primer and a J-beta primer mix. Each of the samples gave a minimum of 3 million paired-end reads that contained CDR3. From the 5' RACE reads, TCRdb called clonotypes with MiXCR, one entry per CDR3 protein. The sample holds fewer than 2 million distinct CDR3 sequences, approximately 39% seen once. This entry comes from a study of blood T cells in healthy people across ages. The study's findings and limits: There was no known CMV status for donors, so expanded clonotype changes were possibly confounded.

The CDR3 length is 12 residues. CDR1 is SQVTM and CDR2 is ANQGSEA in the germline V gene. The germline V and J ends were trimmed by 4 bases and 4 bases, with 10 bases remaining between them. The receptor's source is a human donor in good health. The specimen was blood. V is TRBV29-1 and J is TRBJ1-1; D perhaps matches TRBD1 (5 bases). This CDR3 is CSVVGRATEAFF. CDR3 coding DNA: TGCAGCGTTGTGGGCAGGGCCACTGAAGCTTTCTTT.